The TCR beta chain under discussion was sequenced for a study of shared clonotypes between healthy human individuals. The study enrolled healthy HIV-negative adults without recent acute infections or vaccinations as donors. The donors, all of them Caucasian adults, lived in Nashville, Tennessee. The V end was cut by 4 bases, the J end by 4 bases, with 10 bases between. Germline V gene sequence: CDR1 MNHNY, CDR2 SVGAGI (reference sequence). The CDR3 totals 13 residues. Study-wide results and limits: Across a few donors, naive CD4 shared 4.5% to 6%, naive CD8 around 3.8%, memory CD4 more than 2%, memory CD8 0.4% to 0.5%.

It was at deep level that the assay was run. Repertoires were generated with immunoSEQ multiplex PCR, while TCRdb's copy carries only in-frame clones and drops some. The sample holds 600,000 to 700,000 clones, approximately 73% seen once. About this clone itself: Its target is not known.

Sequenced input: memory CD4+ T cells sorted from blood. Subset denoted: CD45RA-negative fraction. The clonotype comes from a woman under 40 in good health. The V gene is TRBV6-6, the J gene TRBJ1-2; D perhaps matches TRBD1 (5 bases). In DNA form, the CDR3 reads TGTGCCAGCAGTTCCCAGGGCTTCTATGGCTACACCTTC. It codes for CASSSQGFYGYTF.